Each of the 2 T cell receptor beta chains below was sequenced from the same sample in a study of read filtering for tumor transcriptome and immune sequencing (dated by TCRdb to about 2020). Sequencing instrument: Illumina HiSeq 4000. Starting from roughly 410 ng RNA, TCR libraries were constructed with the Immunoverse kit using molecular barcoded adaptors that cover the alpha/delta and beta/gamma chains. Using fastp at Q25 and MiXCR, TCRdb reprocessed the public reads and kept productive beta chains. Every CDR3 protein is listed once, alongside the most common genes and DNA of its rows. In all, the sample holds about 90,000 distinct CDR3 sequences, and about 12% of those were seen once. The ten largest account for about 15% of the sample. Sequenced: a population of CD138-negative cells sorted from bone marrow. Interpreted using the paper, the cell subset or site label stands for: bone marrow mononuclear cells depleted of CD138+ plasma/myeloma cells by negative magnetic selection. All receptors come from a donor aged 40 or older with multiple myeloma.

This clonotype was picked up a small number of times. V gene TRBV7-3 combines with J gene TRBJ1-5; D is unclear. With 5 bases removed from V and 6 bases from J, the gap between germline ends came to 11 bases. The length of the CDR3 is 13 residues. From germline, CDR1 is SGHTA and CDR2 FQGTGA. CDR3 nucleotide sequence: TGTGCCAGCAGCCCGACCTCAAGTCAGCCCCAGCATTTT. It encodes CASSPTSSQPQHF.

This clonotype was observed at least ten times. The chain joins TRBV28 to TRBJ2-7, with TRBD2 as a possible D gene (5 bases). The CDR3 is 14 amino acids. V shed 4 bases and J shed 2 bases, with 12 bases lying between them. From germline, CDR1 is MDHEN and CDR2 SYDVKM. CDR3 sequence: CASSSPGETYEQYF. CDR3 sequence (DNA): TGTGCCAGCAGTTCTCCCGGGGAAACCTACGAGCAGTACTTC.